These 7 T cell receptor beta chains share one sample of origin, sequenced in a study of T cells in localized non-small cell lung cancer. The assay was immunoSEQ multiplex PCR, and TCRdb's table has in-frame clones only and misses some. Of around 26,000 clones in the sample, 90% are singletons; the top ten hold roughly 1.1%. The starting material was peripheral blood, obtained before any cancer treatment. The receptor source for this set is a woman aged 35 to 70 with stage I lung adenocarcinoma.

The chain links TRBV19 to TRBJ1-6, with TRBD1 identical over 10 bases. Germline CDR1 and CDR2: LNHDA and SQIVND (reference sequence). V shed 5 bases, J shed 7 bases, and the junction held 8 bases outside the gene matches. The CDR3 runs to 16 residues. The CDR3 region is CASSHQGGQGNSPLHF. CDR3 bases: TGTGCCAGTAGTCACCAAGGGGGACAGGGGAATTCACCCCTCCACTTT.

The chain links TRBV7-7 to TRBJ1-6; unclear D gene. The V and J ends lost 5 bases and 6 bases respectively, with 14 bases between them. This CDR3 has 15 residues. Germline CDR1 SSHAT, CDR2 FNYEAQ (reference sequence). In nucleotides, the CDR3 is TGTGCCAGCAGCCCTTCTACAGCCCCTAATTCACCCCTCCACTTT. Residues: CASSPSTAPNSPLHF.

This chain uses TRBV5-6 with TRBJ2-7; the D call may be TRBD1 or TRBD2 (7 bases each). V was cut by 4 bases and J by 3 bases, with 20 bases left in between. Per germline, CDR1 SGHDT and CDR2 YYEEEE. The CDR3 spans 16 residues. The CDR3, as DNA: TGTGCCAGCAGCAATTACAGGGGCGGGGGAAACTACGAGCAGTACTTC. As protein: CASSNYRGGGNYEQYF.

The chain joins TRBV30 to TRBJ1-5; unclear D gene. In germline, CDR1 is GTSNPN, CDR2 SVGIG (reference sequence). With 2 bases removed from V and 3 bases from J, the gap between germline ends came to 8 bases. The CDR3 runs to 13 residues. In nucleotides, the CDR3 is TGTGCCTGGAGTCCCACGAACAATCAGCCCCAGCATTTT. It encodes CAWSPTNNQPQHF.

The V and J genes are TRBV19 and TRBJ2-2; D is unclear. Trimming shortened V by 1 base and J by 2 bases, and 5 bases separated the two germline ends. The CDR3 is 14 residues long. Germline V CDR1 and CDR2: LNHDA, SQIVND (reference sequence). DNA of the CDR3: TGTGCCAGTAGTATAGGCATAAACACCGGGGAGCTGTTTTTT. It translates to CASSIGINTGELFF.

The V gene is TRBV18, the J gene TRBJ1-4; D is unresolved. This CDR3 is built from 13 residues. CDR1 is KGHSH, CDR2 LQKENI, per germline. V lost 6 bases to trimming and J lost 6 bases, with 11 bases between them. CDR3 DNA sequence: TGTGCCAGCTCGGCTGGAGCAGATGAAAAACTGTTTTTT. Residues: CASSAGADEKLFF.

This CDR3 is CASSLAKPGPIYGYTF. The CDR3 DNA is TGTGCCAGCAGCTTAGCCAAGCCGGGACCGATATATGGCTACACCTTC. The V call is TRBV7-2, the J call TRBJ1-2; the D gene is possibly TRBD1 (5 bases). CDR1 and CDR2 from the germline V gene are SGHTA and FQGNSA. Trimming removed 0 bases from V and 5 bases from J, with 16 bases in between. The CDR3 is made up of 16 amino acids.